This is a list of T cell receptor beta chains from one sample in a study of blood T cell repertoires in COVID-19. Clones were sequenced by immunoSEQ multiplex PCR, and TCRdb holds only the in-frame ones, with some missing. The sample has hundreds of thousands of clones; around 80% are singletons. Sequenced: peripheral blood. These receptor sequences come from a man younger than 40 with active or convalescent COVID-19. Both conserved end residues are part of each CDR3. D genes are given only for firm matches. Clone size is stated in some rows and not others, as once, few, many or a class when expanded.

size,V,length,D,CDR3
few,TRBV2,13,TRBD1,CASSDRGNYGYTF
-,TRBV9,13,-,CASSVISGYGYTF
-,TRBV30,16,TRBD1,CAWSRTGAPGKNIQYF
-,TRBV27,17,-,CASRFPPRQELQETQYF
-,TRBV18,13,-,CASSPGAGETQYF
-,TRBV6-5,13,-,CASSLTRGTEAFF
-,TRBV5-6,17,-,CASSLRGLGRSNQPQHF
-,TRBV27,15,-,CASSLWRPALSGYTF
-,TRBV19,17,TRBD1,CASSMYFTGVPQNGYTF
-,TRBV5-1,16,-,CASSLGSARGGTEAFF
-,TRBV5-1,15,-,CASSPGRGQGYEQYF
-,TRBV12-3/TRBV12-4,13,-,CASSLISTGELFF
-,TRBV4-1,15,-,CASSNEPGHEETQYF
-,TRBV11-2,15,TRBD1,CASSSGQHSNQPQHF
-,TRBV19,16,-,CASSWRARGYSYEQYF
-,TRBV11-3,16,TRBD2,CASSPRSSGRINEQFF
-,TRBV9,14,-,CASSVGPGEETQYF
once,TRBV5-4,14,-,CASSFREERAGYTF
-,TRBV7-9,16,TRBD1,CASSPTDRRPPGEAFF
-,TRBV4-1,18,TRBD2,CASSQVVIASSGTYEQYF
few,TRBV14,18,-,CASSQGSGSRSLRGTQYF
-,TRBV2,14,-,CASGGSRGNYGYTF
-,TRBV4-1,14,TRBD2,CASSQRGRYNEQFF
-,TRBV6-6,13,-,CASSYPGNTEAFF
-,TRBV5-1,15,-,CASSGGLANPYEQYF
-,TRBV6-5,12,-,CASSPQLEKLFF
-,TRBV7-2,12,TRBD1,CASSLDRGPQHF
-,TRBV6-2/TRBV6-3,14,-,CASSSEGGANVLTF
-,TRBV6-5,14,-,CATTKGAPNTEAFF
once,TRBV4-3,15,TRBD1,CASSQTGAYNSPLHF
-,TRBV6-5,14,-,CASSYSFGSYEQYF
few,TRBV2,14,TRBD1,CASSERQGNHGYTF
-,TRBV4-1,14,-,CASSPGNSNQPQHF
-,TRBV2,12,-,CASSPMSYEQYF
-,TRBV20-1,13,-,CSASLIATNEQFF
-,TRBV6-2/TRBV6-3,17,-,CASSSKGFTGSNQPQHF
-,TRBV10-3,13,-,CAAGGQGAYEQYF
-,TRBV7-6,14,TRBD1,CASTATGLIAEAFF
-,TRBV10-3,13,-,CAISVWSEETQYF
-,TRBV7-9,16,TRBD2,CASSQGLAGGKDEQYF
-,TRBV4-3,15,-,CASSQEAGALYGYTF
-,TRBV7-9,14,-,CASSLDREYSPLHF
few,TRBV24-1,13,-,CATSDTTRETQYF
few,TRBV9,13,-,CASSVTRGYGYTF
-,TRBV11-2,15,TRBD1,CASSLDSNRGWPQHF
-,TRBV6-5,16,-,CASSYTHRTENYGYTF
-,TRBV4-2,17,TRBD1,CASSAQGEGAMGQPQHF
-,TRBV7-2,14,-,CASSPGSDQETQYF
-,TRBV5-1,14,TRBD1,CASSLFSRGYEQYF
few,TRBV5-1,14,TRBD1,CASTPGAGGTEAFF
-,TRBV5-4,15,TRBD1,CASSKGQDGVYEQYF
-,TRBV4-3,16,TRBD2,CASSQEALAGGSTQYF
-,TRBV2,14,TRBD1,CASSTGQLNSPLHF
-,TRBV19,16,TRBD1,CASSLLPGQGDNEQFF
-,TRBV9,12,-,CARREPSYEQYF
-,TRBV11-2,15,TRBD1,CASSTGTGGNTEAFF
-,TRBV11-2,14,TRBD2,CASSLRLAQETQYF
few,TRBV5-4,15,TRBD1,CASNTGDRGLNEQYF
-,TRBV18,16,-,CASSPLEERLGNTIYF
-,TRBV5-4,15,-,CASSSGGIATDTQYF